This T cell receptor beta chain is drawn from a study of cytomegalovirus exposure and HLA in healthy donors (dated by TCRdb to about 2017). With respect to the entire study: An earlier analysis of roughly 500 of the donors reported approximately 300 Gb of sequence data and around 100 million unique TCR beta sequences obtained from about 170 million T cells. In addition to the first cohort of roughly 700 subjects, a separate validation cohort of 130 or so different subjects was used. A later analysis re-analyzed previously published TCR beta repertoires from 660 or so donors and added high-resolution HLA genotyping to study TCR occurrence patterns. High-throughput TCR immunosequencing, statistical association of individual TCRs with disease status, and machine learning were combined to predict cytomegalovirus infection status. Rather than drawing on any new phenotypic data, the later analysis identified candidate immune exposures from TCR beta sequences and the way those sequences occurred across donors. An earlier analysis of a few hundred of the donors applied high-throughput TCR beta sequencing to assess whether each TCR beta V gene segment acted as functional or pseudogenic. Among the roughly 370 genotyped donors, 81% belonged to the genetic ancestry cluster associated with self-reported Caucasian donors. Using immunosequencing, the study profiled T cell repertoires from 500 to 800 subjects and related those repertoires to cytomegalovirus serostatus. Every discovery cohort repertoire had been produced on one sequencing platform. Typing coverage varied by locus: roughly 620-630 donors for A, B, C, DRB1 and DQB1; more than 500 for DQA1; more than 600 for DPA1; approximately 470 for DPB1. A later genetic analysis used genome-wide SNP genotypes for about three fifths of the 666 donors, treating that subset as a discovery cohort. About 300 gigabases of sequencing data and roughly 90 million unique TCR sequences were included in an early release covering roughly 600 HLA-typed donors. The study aimed to test whether signatures of past pathogen exposure could be identified by cataloging public T cell receptors. A handful of DR-DQ haplotypes were handled as single units for association and clustering because linkage in the cohort was strong. HLA typing included class I and class II loci at four-digit resolution. Donor age, sex, ethnicity and CMV serostatus were collected together with the repertoire data. Among roughly 370 genotyped donors of the cohort, an average of approximately 250,000 unique TCR beta nucleotide sequences were sequenced per donor, around 20% of them non-productive.

Concerning this clone itself: The clone's antigen remains unknown. Per-base quality was not reported, and no clone a single base away is much larger than it.

Results the study describes overall, beyond this receptor: A group of highly shared sequence variants was considered likely to be a technical artifact of the sequencing pipeline. In a later analysis, HLA-associated TCR beta chains showed more clonal expansion and lower generation probabilities than non-associated chains that were equally common. Correlated functional status among segregating V segments might be attributable to linkage disequilibrium, but an unknown experimental factor could not be ruled out. Broadly in line with IMGT annotations, most TCR beta V segments showed up in productive rearrangements about 90% or about 30% of the time in an earlier analysis of several hundred of the donors. Specific HLA alleles were associated with some 15,000 TCR beta sequences at a false discovery rate of 0.05 in a later analysis. The 87-base-pair reads could not distinguish some IMGT-functional V segments, including TRBV6-2 and TRBV6-3, so those segments were excluded. Because counts were too low, some 16 rarely observed V segments, including chromosome 9 orphons, were excluded from the earlier analysis of 500 to 700 of the donors. While some public TCRs were present in many individuals, most TCR sequences turned up only very rarely across donors. A further reported finding was that TCR beta sequences accurately predicted the HLA-A and HLA-B alleles for most subjects in the first cohort. A total of fewer than 200 TCR beta chains were listed by the study as associated with cytomegalovirus. In a later analysis, several top co-occurrence clusters were reported to appear linked to parvovirus B19, influenza, CMV and Epstein-Barr virus. In a later genetic analysis, a missense DCLRE1C variant was associated with V-gene and J-gene trimming of TCR beta chains, and the association was replicated in an independent cohort. According to a later genetic analysis, donors in an Asian-associated ancestry cluster had fewer N-insertions in productive TCRs than the approximately 710-donor mean. Roughly uniform sequencing depth across donors was assumed in presence/absence analyses, although this assumption may not hold. It was suggested by the authors that the approach could potentially be generalized to other disease states and immunological phenotypes. In a later analysis, most CMV-associated TCR beta chains were found to appear HLA-restricted, with HLA associations seemingly driven largely by CMV exposure. CMV serostatus was the only immune exposure information available for the cohort. A few of the identified cytomegalovirus-associated TCR beta chains were confirmed in vitro to be specific for cytomegalovirus antigens. In both the original and validation cohorts, the classifier was reported to diagnose cytomegalovirus status with high specificity and sensitivity. Assigning TCR associations to individual alleles was difficult when HLA alleles, especially DR and DQ, strongly co-occurred. Because HLA typing was unavailable for some donors at each locus, only the typed subset was used in association tests. A later analysis found that TCR association rates varied across HLA loci, with DRB1 alleles showing the most associated TCRs and HLA-C alleles the fewest. Only TCR beta chains were sequenced in this cohort, and the absence of alpha or paired-chain data limited detectable features.

The V end loses 4 bases and the J end loses 0 bases, and a stretch of 10 bases separates them. CDR1 and CDR2 (SGHAT, FQNNGV) derive from the germline V gene. The CDR3 starts with the cysteine, ends with the phenylalanine, and has 14 residues. CDR3 DNA only is kept here, 42 bases in frame from base 1. The cohort comprised 550 to 700 healthy bone marrow donors. All cohort members were sampled while nominally healthy, although unrecorded immune exposures were likely present. The donor was CMV seronegative and belonged to the group of 352 seronegative cohort members. A peripheral blood sample was collected from each donor, and TCR beta sequencing was performed on peripheral blood mononuclear cells. The Qiagen DNeasy Blood Extraction Kit was used to extract genomic DNA from the blood cell samples. The library was produced with the immunoSEQ multiplex PCR assay. For the multiplex PCR, a mixture combining 60 forward primers for TCR Vbeta segments and 13 reverse primers for TCR Jbeta segments was used. The CDR3 region of rearranged TCR beta genes was amplified from genomic DNA with a multiplex PCR assay. Amplified TCR beta libraries were sequenced as 87-base-pair reads on the Illumina HiSeq System. The paper's data handling went like this. In a later analysis, roughly 80 million unique TCR beta chains were counted across the approximately 620 repertoires, and around 10 million of these chains were shared by at least two donors. To remove PCR and sequencing errors, raw reads were error-corrected and collapsed into unique sequences using a nearest-neighbor algorithm that merged closely related sequences. CDR3 sequences were aligned to IMGT reference sequences to assign V, D and J gene segments. For a sequence to be retained, at least a six-nucleotide match to both a V gene segment and a J gene segment was required. A rearrangement counted as productive if the CDR3 had no stop codons and remained in frame with V and J, and every other rearrangement counted as non-productive. CDR3 was defined according to IMGT convention as the region running from the second conserved V-encoded cysteine to the conserved J-encoded phenylalanine. The earlier analysis of 587 of the donors excluded any sequence lacking an unambiguous match to a single V gene segment. An earlier analysis of under 750 of the donors called V segments functional above 56.7% productive rearrangements and segregating when the between-donor standard deviation exceeded 5%. A statistical classification framework was built to diagnose cytomegalovirus status from the catalog of TCR beta chain sequences. A later analysis assigned V and J genes by comparing TCR nucleotide sequences with IMGT/GENE-DB human TR gene sequences. The TCRdist pipeline was used in a later analysis to assign CDR3 sequences and most-parsimonious VDJ recombination scenarios. In a later analysis, each TCR beta chain was defined by its CDR3 amino acid sequence together with its V-gene family, and reads lacking a unique V-gene family were excluded. In a later analysis, around 650 highly shared, low-generation-probability nucleotide sequences were removed to address suspected cross-contamination and a sequencing artifact. In a later analysis, a clonal expansion index was calculated for each public chain from normalized within-repertoire ranks of inferred template counts. In a later analysis, generation probabilities were computed using a VDJ recombination model fitted to out-of-frame rearrangements, and the results were checked against IGoR. In a later analysis, hypergeometric tests were used to score TCR-TCR, TCR-HLA and TCR-CMV co-occurrence, with a repertoire-size bias correction applied to TCR pairs. False discovery rates were estimated in a later analysis by permuting HLA or CMV assignments 20 times. In a later analysis, co-occurring TCRs were grouped using DBSCAN, with TCRdist sequence similarity added in when clustering inside HLA-allele-positive subsets. Repertoires with fewer than 30,000 or more than 120,000 public chains were left out of co-occurrence clustering, as were roughly five repertoires with anomalous nucleotide sharing. Held by TCRdb, this immuneACCESS table contains in-frame sequences only and omits some clones. Under half of the omission traces to an unresolved V gene where checked; the cause of the rest is unknown. That table gives V, J and clone size, and the DNA gave D and trimming. For this sample there are approximately 150,000 clones; about 80% appear just once. Roughly 0.69% of the sample is held by the ten biggest clonotypes.

The sequenced material came from PBMCs. The rearranged chain carries TRBV11-2 and TRBJ2-7, with the D gene not clear enough to name. This TCR was sampled from a male donor in good health and CMV-seronegative. In nucleotides, the sequence is TGTGCCAGCAGCTCTGAGACTCACTCCTACGAGCAGTACTTC. Translation gives CASSSETHSYEQYF.